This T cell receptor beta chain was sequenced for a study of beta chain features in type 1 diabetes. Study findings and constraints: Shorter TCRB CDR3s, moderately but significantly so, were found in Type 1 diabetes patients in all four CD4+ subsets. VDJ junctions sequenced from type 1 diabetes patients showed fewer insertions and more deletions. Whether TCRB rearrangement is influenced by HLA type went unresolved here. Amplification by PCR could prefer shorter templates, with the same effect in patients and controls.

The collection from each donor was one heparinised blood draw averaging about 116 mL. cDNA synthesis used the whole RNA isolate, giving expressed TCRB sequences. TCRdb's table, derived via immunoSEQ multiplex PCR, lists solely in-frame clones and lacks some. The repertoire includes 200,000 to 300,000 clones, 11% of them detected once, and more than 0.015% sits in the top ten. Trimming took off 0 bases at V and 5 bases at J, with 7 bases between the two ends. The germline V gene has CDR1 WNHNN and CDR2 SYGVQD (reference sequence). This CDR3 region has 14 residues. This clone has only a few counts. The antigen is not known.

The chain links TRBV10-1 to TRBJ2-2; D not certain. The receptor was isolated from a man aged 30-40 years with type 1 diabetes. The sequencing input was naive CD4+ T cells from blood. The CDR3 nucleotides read TGCGCCAGCAGTGAGTCGCAGCGTACCGGGGAGCTGTTTTTT. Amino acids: CASSESQRTGELFF.